This T cell receptor beta chain was documented in a study of cytomegalovirus exposure and HLA in healthy donors. Turning to the study itself: The same platform as the approximately 700 first-cohort repertoires was used for the 110 or so validation repertoires, a later analysis reported. Study observations and caveats: Cytomegalovirus association was listed for approximately 150 TCR beta chains. For most TCR sequences rarity was the rule, although some public TCRs occurred in many donors.

Profiled with immunoSEQ multiplex PCR; TCRdb holds only in-frame clones, not every one. The data show more than 95,000 clones, with 95% to 97% seen just once and less than 2% held by the top ten. The donors were in the approximately 120-subject validation cohort; that cohort was separate from the approximately 670-subject first cohort. CDR1 is SGHTA, CDR2 FQGNSA, per germline. The V gene end was trimmed by 3 bases and the J gene end by 6 bases; junction bases not matched to a gene: 2. The CDR3 spans 15 residues. As for this clone: Its specificity is not known.

The sample consisted of PBMCs. The genes are TRBV7-2 and TRBJ2-3; TRBD2 matches at 14 bases. This sequence originates from a man aged 18 to 30 in good health and CMV-seronegative. The CDR3 nucleotides are TGTGCCAGCAGCTTGGGACTAGCGGGAGCCGATACGCAGTATTTT. It yields the protein CASSLGLAGADTQYF.